This T cell receptor (beta chain) was sequenced in a study of T cells in Graves' hyperthyroidism and ophthalmopathy. Note on this clonotype: What it recognizes is unknown.

General observations from the study: Blood also showed most of the thyroid clonotypes that were expanded above 0.001. In simple terms, a model built on 13 V-J features told ophthalmopathy apart from stable hyperthyroidism.

Uncontrolled infection, other autoimmune disease, pregnancy or lactation excluded patients. It was RNA transcripts that yielded the amplified TCR beta CDR3 regions. TCR CDR3 underwent first-round RT-PCR with the HTBI primer set. TCRdb ran MiXCR on the multiplex PCR reads and lists one entry per CDR3 protein. In the table there are some 510,000 distinct CDR3 sequences, around 20% of which are singletons. The origin of this receptor is a young man with Graves' hyperthyroidism. The sequenced material came from blood.

CDR3 DNA sequence: TGTGCCAGCAAAGGGGCGGATGAGACCCAGTACTTC. It specifies CASKGADETQYF. This chain joins TRBV5-6 and TRBJ2-5; D perhaps matches TRBD1 (5 bases). V was clipped by 6 bases and J by 5 bases, with 11 bases between them. In germline, CDR1 is SGHDT, CDR2 YYEEEE. The CDR3 has 12 residues.